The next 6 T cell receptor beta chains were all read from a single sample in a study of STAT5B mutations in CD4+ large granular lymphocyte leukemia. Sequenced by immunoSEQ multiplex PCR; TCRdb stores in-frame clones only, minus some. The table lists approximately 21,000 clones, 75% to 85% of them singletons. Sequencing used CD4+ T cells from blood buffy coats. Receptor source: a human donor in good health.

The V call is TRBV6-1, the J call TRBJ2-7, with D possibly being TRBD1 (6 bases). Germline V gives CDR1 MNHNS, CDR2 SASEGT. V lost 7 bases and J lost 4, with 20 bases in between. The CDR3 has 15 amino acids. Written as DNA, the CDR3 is TGTGCCAGCACCCCTGGCGAGGGGGAGAAGTACGAGCAGTACTTC. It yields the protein CASTPGEGEKYEQYF.

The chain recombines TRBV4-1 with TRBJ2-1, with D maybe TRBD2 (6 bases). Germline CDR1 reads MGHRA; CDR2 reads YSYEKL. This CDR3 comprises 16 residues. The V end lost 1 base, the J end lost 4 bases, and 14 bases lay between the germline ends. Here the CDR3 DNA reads TGCGCCAGCAGCCAAGTAAGACTAGTAAAGTACAATGAGCAGTTCTTC. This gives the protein CASSQVRLVKYNEQFF.

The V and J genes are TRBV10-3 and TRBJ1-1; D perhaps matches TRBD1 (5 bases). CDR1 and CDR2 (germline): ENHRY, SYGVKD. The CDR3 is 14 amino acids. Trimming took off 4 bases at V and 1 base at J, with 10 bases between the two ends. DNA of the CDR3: TGTGCCATCAGTGCGGCAGGGAGGAACACTGAAGCTTTCTTT. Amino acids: CAISAAGRNTEAFF.

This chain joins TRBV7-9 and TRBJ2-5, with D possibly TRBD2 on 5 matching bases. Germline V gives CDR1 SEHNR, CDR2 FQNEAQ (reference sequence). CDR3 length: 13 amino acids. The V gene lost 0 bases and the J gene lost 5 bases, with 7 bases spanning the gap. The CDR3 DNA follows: TGTGCCAGCAGCTTAGCGGGAGTGGAGACCCAGTACTTC. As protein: CASSLAGVETQYF.

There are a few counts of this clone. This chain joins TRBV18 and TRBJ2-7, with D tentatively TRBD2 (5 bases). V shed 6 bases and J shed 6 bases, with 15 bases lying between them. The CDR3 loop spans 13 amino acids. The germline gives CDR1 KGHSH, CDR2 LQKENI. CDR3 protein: CASSPASEGEQYF. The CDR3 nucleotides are TGTGCCAGCTCCCCTGCGTCTGAGGGCGAGCAGTACTTC.

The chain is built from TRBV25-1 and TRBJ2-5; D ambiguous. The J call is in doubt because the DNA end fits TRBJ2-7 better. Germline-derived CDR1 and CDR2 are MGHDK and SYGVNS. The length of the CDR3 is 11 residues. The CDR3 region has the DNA TGTGCCAGCAGTGATAACTACGAGCAGTACTTC. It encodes CASSDNYEQYF.